This T cell receptor (beta chain) was obtained from a study of blood T cells in healthy people across ages. Study outcomes and limitations: Both naive CD4+ cell counts and diversity were greater in long-lived donors than in aged donors. As age increased, TCR beta diversity per million T cells fell in a roughly linear fashion.

The CDR3 runs 11 residues. Between the trimmed V and J ends, which lost 6 bases and 7 bases, there was a span of 7 bases. Germline lookup yields CDR1 ENHRY and CDR2 SYGVKD. On this clonotype: Its antigen is still unknown.

Each sample used at least 6.5 million PBMCs. A second 7 to 11 cycle PCR used barcoded and J-beta primers. Sequencing recovered at least 2.5 million CDR3-containing paired-end reads from each sample. One entry per CDR3 protein, called by TCRdb with MiXCR from the 5' RACE reads. The table has about 780,000 distinct CDR3 sequences, 46% seen once. The TCR originated in a man aged 80 or over in good health. Sequencing was carried out using blood. The chain is built from TRBV10-3 and TRBJ2-1, with no clear D. The CDR3, as DNA: TGTGCCATCAGCCGAAATAATGAGCAGTTCTTC. This codes for CAISRNNEQFF.